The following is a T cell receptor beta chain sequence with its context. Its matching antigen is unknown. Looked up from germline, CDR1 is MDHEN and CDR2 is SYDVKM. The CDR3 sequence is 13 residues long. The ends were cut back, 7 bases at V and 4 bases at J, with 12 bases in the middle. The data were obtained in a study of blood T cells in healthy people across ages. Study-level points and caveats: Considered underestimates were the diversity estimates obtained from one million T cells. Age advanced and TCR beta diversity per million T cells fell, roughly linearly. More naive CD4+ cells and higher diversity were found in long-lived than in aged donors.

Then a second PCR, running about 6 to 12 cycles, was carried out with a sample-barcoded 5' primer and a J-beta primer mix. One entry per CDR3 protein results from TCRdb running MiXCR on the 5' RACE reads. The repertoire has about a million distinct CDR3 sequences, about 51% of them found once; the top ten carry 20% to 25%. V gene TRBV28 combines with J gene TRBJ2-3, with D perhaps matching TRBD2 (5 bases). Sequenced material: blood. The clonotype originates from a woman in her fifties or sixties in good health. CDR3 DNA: TGTGCCAGCAAGCGGTCCGGACCAGATACGCAGTATTTT. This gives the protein CASKRSGPDTQYF.